This record concerns one TCR beta chain sequence. Its target is not known. Produced via immunoSEQ multiplex PCR; TCRdb's table is partial and in-frame only. The profile shows hundreds of thousands of clones, almost 95% of them singletons. Naive CD8 cells lacked CD45RO, underwent positive selection for CCR7 and left out terminally differentiated effector memory CD45RA+ cells. The CDR3 is made up of 14 amino acids. Trimming removed 0 bases from V and 6 bases from J, with 8 bases in between. Per the germline V gene, CDR1 is PRHDT and CDR2 is FYEKMQ (reference sequence). This sample was taken from a study of shared clonotypes between healthy human individuals. Points from the study as a whole: Non-shared clonotypes had lower generation probabilities than clonotypes shared by all four sorted-subset donors.

The genes are TRBV13 and TRBJ1-4; weak D call: TRBD1 (5 bases). What was sequenced was naive CD8+ T cells sorted from blood. The TCR originated in a young man in good health. The CDR3 nucleotides read TGTGCCAGCAGCTTAGGGGGGGACGATGAAAAACTGTTTTTT. Translating it yields CASSLGGDDEKLFF.